This TCR beta chain was recovered during a study of CD8 T cells in ankylosing spondylitis. TCRdb analysed the 5' RACE reads with MiXCR anew, one entry per CDR3 protein. The sample consists of about 440,000 distinct CDR3 sequences, approximately 17% of them appearing once. Germline assignment: CDR1 SGHRS and CDR2 YFSETQ. With 6 bases clipped from V and 2 bases from J, the junction kept 4 bases outside the gene matches. This CDR3 region has 14 residues. Study-wide results and limits: One TCR beta motif, made up of 7 or 8 highly homologous variants, appeared characteristic of ankylosing spondylitis blood. Clones linked to the disease showed a CD8+ phenotype. They occurred at relatively low frequencies in peripheral blood.

The table lists this clonotype with a few counts. The antigen is undetermined. Sequencing was carried out using blood, either unsorted or a sorted T cell fraction (not recorded which). This chain uses TRBV5-1 with TRBJ2-1; 8 nucleotides line up with TRBD2. The sequence came from a male donor with ankylosing spondylitis. The CDR3: CASTTGLAYNEQFF. CDR3 coding DNA: TGCGCCAGCACCACGGGACTAGCCTACAATGAGCAGTTCTTC.